This paragraph reports one T cell receptor beta chain. The sample originates from a study of blood T cell repertoires in COVID-19. Study-level background: Some COVID-19 samples were acute and others convalescent; all came from the United States, Italy and Spain. PBMCs, B-cell-depleted T cells, or T cells provided the cDNA or gDNA that made up the material.

Per the original data handling: Reference gene primer amplification yielded estimated nucleated cell counts. The assay was immunoSEQ multiplex PCR, and TCRdb's table has in-frame clones only and misses some. D and trimming come from the DNA, and the V and J calls and clone size come from that table. The table shows approximately 100,000 clones, with nearly 90% occurring only once. The junction had 7 bases not matched to a gene; V was cut back by 3 bases and J by 1 base. The CDR3 is made up of 16 amino acids. The V gene's germline CDR1 is SGHDN and CDR2 FVKESK. The TCR was taken from a man aged 45-60 years in a cohort sampled during active COVID-19. The chain uses TRBV14 and TRBJ1-2; 8 bases agree with TRBD1. The material sequenced was peripheral blood. The CDR3 is CASSQAGTGLNYGYTF. CDR3 nucleotides: TGTGCCAGCAGCCAGGCCGGGACAGGACTTAACTATGGCTACACCTTC.